The 8 T cell receptor beta chains in this list originate from one sample, sequenced in a study of CD8+ T cells in alopecia areata. Described treatment: oral pan-JAK inhibitor, 5-10 mg twice daily. RNA extraction was followed by reverse transcription into cDNA, which acted as the sequencing template. TCRdb's table, derived via immunoSEQ multiplex PCR, lists solely in-frame clones and lacks some. The table includes fewer than 250,000 clones, 64% detected once. The source was CD4+ T cells sorted from blood, collected at approximately week 49, from a patient treated with tofacitinib. The receptors originated from a human donor with alopecia areata.

The CDR3 is CASSVTGGPGGELFF. For the CDR3, the DNA is TGTGCCAGCAGCGTAACCGGCGGTCCGGGCGGGGAGCTGTTTTTT. The rearrangement joins TRBV9 to TRBJ2-2; D is uncertain. With 1 base removed from V and 7 bases from J, the gap between germline ends came to 14 bases. Germline V lookup: CDR1 SGDLS, CDR2 YYNGEE. CDR3 length equals 15 residues.

The genes are TRBV6-1 and TRBJ1-1; D is unclear. V lost 4 bases to trimming and J lost 1 base, with 16 bases between them. The CDR3 runs 16 residues. The germline gives CDR1 MNHNS, CDR2 SASEGT. This CDR3 reads CASSGDYGRQNTEAFF. The CDR3 DNA reads as TGTGCCAGCAGTGGGGATTACGGACGGCAGAACACTGAAGCTTTCTTT.

The rearrangement links TRBV10-3 to TRBJ2-2; 7 bases are a match to TRBD1. The germline CDR1 and CDR2 sequences are ENHRY and SYGVKD. This CDR3 is 17 amino acids long. Trimming took 5 bases from V and 3 from J; bases not matched to a gene: 12. The CDR3 DNA reads TGTGCCATCAGTCGAACAAAAGGGGGCGCGGACACCGGGGAGCTGTTTTTT. This gives the protein CAISRTKGGADTGELFF.

V gene TRBV30 combines with J gene TRBJ2-7, with 15 bases matching TRBD2. The CDR3 has 16 amino acids. Germline V gene lookup returns CDR1 GTSNPN and CDR2 SVGIG (reference sequence). The V segment lost 2 bases and the J segment 2 bases; nucleotides outside the gene matches: 4. The CDR3, as DNA: TGTGCCTGGAGTATGGGACTAGCGGGGGGCACCTACGAGCAGTACTTC. Protein: CAWSMGLAGGTYEQYF.

This clone appeared a few times. The chain joins TRBV15 to TRBJ1-4; D unclear. The germline V gene has CDR1 LNHNV and CDR2 YYDKDF (reference sequence). CDR3 length: 13 residues. V was pared by 0 bases and J by 7 bases, with 6 bases between. The CDR3 DNA sequence: TGTGCCACCAGCAGAGATGCAGCTGAAAAACTGTTTTTT. It codes for CATSRDAAEKLFF.

The rearrangement links TRBV7-2 to TRBJ1-1; D perhaps matches TRBD1 (5 bases). V was clipped by 5 bases and J by 1 base, with 8 bases between them. Looked up from germline, CDR1 is SGHTA and CDR2 is FQGNSA. This CDR3 spans 13 amino acids. This CDR3 reads CASSTDRNTEAFF. CDR3 nucleotide sequence: TGTGCCAGCAGCACCGACAGGAACACTGAAGCTTTCTTT.

This clone has just a few counts. This chain joins TRBV4-3 and TRBJ1-6; the D is unclear. The CDR3 has 18 residues. The V gene lost 0 bases and the J gene lost 0 bases, with 12 bases spanning the gap. CDR1 and CDR2 (germline): LGHNA, YSLEER. The CDR3: CASSQEVAGSSYNSPLHF. The CDR3 bases are TGCGCCAGCAGCCAAGAAGTAGCAGGTAGCTCCTATAATTCACCCCTCCACTTT.

This sequence joins TRBV4-3 and TRBJ2-2; the D is unclear. This CDR3 has 14 amino acids. Per the germline V gene, CDR1 is LGHNA and CDR2 is YSLEER. V was shortened by 3 bases and J by 1 base, with 6 bases between the two germline ends. The CDR3 nucleotides are TGCGCCAGCAGCCAGCAAGTGAACACCGGGGAGCTGTTTTTT. Its protein product is CASSQQVNTGELFF.